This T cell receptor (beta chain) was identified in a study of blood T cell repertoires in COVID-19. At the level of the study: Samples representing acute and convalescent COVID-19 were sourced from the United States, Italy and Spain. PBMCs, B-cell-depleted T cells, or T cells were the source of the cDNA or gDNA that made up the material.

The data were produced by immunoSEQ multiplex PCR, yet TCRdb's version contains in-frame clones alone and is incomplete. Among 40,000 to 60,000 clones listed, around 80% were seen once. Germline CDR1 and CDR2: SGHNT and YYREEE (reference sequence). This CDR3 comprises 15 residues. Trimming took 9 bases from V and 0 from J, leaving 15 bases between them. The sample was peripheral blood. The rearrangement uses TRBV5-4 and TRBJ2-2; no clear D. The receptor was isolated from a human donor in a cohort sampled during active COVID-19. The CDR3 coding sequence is TGTGCCACCGCCCTAGGCGGAGCGAACACCGGGGAGCTGTTTTTT. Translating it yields CATALGGANTGELFF.